This T cell receptor beta chain was observed in a study of blood T cell repertoires in COVID-19 (dated by TCRdb to 2018 to 2021). For the wider study: Collaborator samples came from the United States, Italy and Spain and covered acute and convalescent phases of COVID-19. The material from the prospective study consisted of cDNA or gDNA derived from T cells, B-cell-depleted T cells, or PBMCs. Deeply sampled blood TCRbeta repertoires from subjects exposed to, actively infected with, or recovered from COVID-19 were included in the dataset. A freely available public database, intended as a resource for researchers studying the immune response to SARS-CoV-2, is where the repertoires were released. The samples were drawn from the first 160 participants of the ongoing ImmuneRACE study and from some 1,300 subjects provided by 6 global collaborators. Sample metadata almost always included a de-identified subject ID, COVID-19 status, age in years and sex. HLA class I and class II types, where available, came from metadata supplied by the sample provider rather than from assay-based typing.

Paper-wide results and their limitations: The quantity of clinical and demographic metadata differed by source and by participant and was supplied without curation.

Participants in the prospective study were enrolled through a virtual design, were aged roughly 18 to 100 years, and lived in roughly 26 United States geographic areas. In the prospective study, cohorts were assigned on the basis of participant-reported clinical history obtained from a screening survey and a study questionnaire. Exposed participants had been in contact with someone with a PCR-confirmed or clinician-diagnosed COVID-19 case within 2 weeks of study entry. In the prospective study, whole blood, serum and a nasopharyngeal or oropharyngeal swab were collected from each participant by mobile phlebotomists. Participants in the prospective study had the option to provide additional blood draws and questionnaires over an approximately 2-month period. Blood samples from the prospective study were shipped frozen or at room temperature prior to DNA extraction. V is shortened by 8 bases, J by 7 bases, and the region joining them spans 15 bases. The CDR3 numbers 12 residues from cysteine through phenylalanine. Left in the record is the CDR3 DNA by itself, 36 bases read in frame from the first base. The germline V gene encodes CDR1 SGHKS and CDR2 YYEKEE (reference sequence).

A note on this clone: Its antigen is still unknown. The record has no base qualities; no much larger clone is one base away.

TCRbeta CDR3 regions were amplified from genomic DNA by means of the immunoSEQ Assay, a bias-controlled multiplex PCR. On the study's bioinformatics: Within the assay, amplification of reference gene primers was used to estimate how many nucleated cells each sample contained. To quantify the absolute abundance of each unique TCRbeta CDR3 rearrangement, sequence reads were collapsed and filtered. For each sample, productive Simpson clonality was calculated by taking the square root of Simpson's diversity index across productive rearrangements. Here the immuneACCESS table is served through TCRdb, limited to in-frame sequences with V and J called. Missing clones are a known gap in these copies; in checked studies unresolved V genes cover under half, and the rest lacks a known reason. Clonal size and the V and J genes are those of that table, whereas D and trimming came from the DNA. The sample table shows some 340,000 clones, and roughly 90% are seen once. The ten top clones hold 3.5% to 5% of the sample.

The sequencing sample was made of PBMCs or T cells enriched from blood (not recorded which). This clonotype originated in a woman aged 25 to 39 who had been exposed to COVID-19. The rearranged segments are TRBV5-5 and TRBJ1-1, with a tentative D gene TRBD1 over 6 matching bases. For the CDR3, the sequence is CASTTGNVEAFF. At the DNA level, the sequence is TGTGCCAGTACTACAGGGAACGTTGAAGCTTTCTTT.